The 23 T cell receptor beta chains below come from one sample, sequenced in a study of blood T cell repertoires in COVID-19. TCRdb keeps only in-frame clones here, not all; method: immunoSEQ multiplex PCR. This table holds approximately 140,000 clones, 86% found once. Sequenced material: peripheral blood. The origin of the receptors is a woman in her sixties with acute or convalescent COVID-19.

The chain combines TRBV5-4 with TRBJ1-3; the D gene is possibly TRBD1 (5 bases). The ends were cut back, 0 bases at V and 0 bases at J, with 13 bases in the middle. Per the germline V gene, CDR1 is SGHNT and CDR2 is YYREEE (reference sequence). The CDR3 loop spans 17 amino acids. CDR3 residues: CASSLGAGRFSGNTIYF. Written as DNA, the CDR3 is TGTGCCAGCAGCTTGGGGGCAGGGCGCTTCTCTGGAAACACCATATATTTT.

This chain connects TRBV5-1 to TRBJ2-4; 11 positions match TRBD1. This CDR3 is 15 amino acids long. Germline CDR1 reads SGHRS; CDR2 reads YFSETQ. The J segment lost 14 bases and the V segment lost 4 bases, leaving 14 bases of the junction unmatched. CDR3 coding DNA: TGCGCCAGCAGCCCTACCGGGACAGGGGGACATAGGGAGTACTTC. It translates to CASSPTGTGGHREYF.

V gene TRBV2 combines with J gene TRBJ2-7; D is unclear. Germline CDR1 and CDR2: SNHLY and FYNNEI. This CDR3 comprises 16 residues. Between the trimmed V and J ends, which lost 8 bases and 0 bases, there was a span of 20 bases. DNA of the CDR3: TGTGCCAGCCTCGCGGAGCCGTTCGCCAACTCCTACGAGCAGTACTTC. Protein product: CASLAEPFANSYEQYF.

V gene TRBV28 combines with J gene TRBJ1-2; 7 bases align to TRBD1. Trimming cost V 5 bases and J 5 bases; bases outside gene matches: 14. The CDR3 covers 16 residues. Germline V gene sequence: CDR1 MDHEN, CDR2 SYDVKM. The CDR3 loop is CASSTRLGQARYGYTF. The CDR3 nucleotides read TGTGCCAGCAGTACCCGCCTAGGACAGGCTCGATATGGCTACACCTTC.

The V call is TRBV6-2 or TRBV6-3, the J call TRBJ2-1; a weak D match, TRBD2 (5 bases). The germline V gene has CDR1 MNHEY and CDR2 SVGEGT. This CDR3 region has 15 residues. With 2 bases removed from V and 4 bases from J, the gap between germline ends came to 12 bases. CDR3: CASSYRALAYNEQFF. The CDR3 coding sequence is TGTGCCAGCAGTTACAGGGCGCTAGCATACAATGAGCAGTTCTTC.

The chain joins TRBV9 to TRBJ1-2; TRBD1 agrees at 7 bases. Trimming removed 4 bases from V and 2 bases from J; junction bases left unmatched: 11. The CDR3 is made up of 16 amino acids. Germline assignment: CDR1 SGDLS and CDR2 YYNGEE. In DNA, the CDR3 is TGTGCCAGCAGCCCCCGGACAGGAGGACTAAACTATGGCTACACCTTC. Translating it yields CASSPRTGGLNYGYTF.

CDR3 DNA sequence: TGTGCCAGCAGCGTAGCCGTTAGGGGGCGCGATGAGACCCAGTACTTC. This translates into CASSVAVRGRDETQYF. The V call is TRBV9, the J call TRBJ2-5, with 7 positions matching TRBD1. Germline CDR1 and CDR2: SGDLS and YYNGEE. CDR3 length: 16 amino acids. V trimming: 0 bases; J trimming: 5 bases; junction bases outside the gene matches: 10.

This clone was picked up one time. With a much larger clone just one base away, this may be a read error. The chain is built from TRBV7-9 and TRBJ1-5; D is perhaps TRBD1 (6 bases). Germline CDR1 and CDR2: SEHNR and FQNEAQ (reference sequence). The CDR3 covers 16 residues. V lost 8 bases, J lost 0 bases, and 17 bases lay in between. In DNA form, the CDR3 reads TGTGCCAGCCGCGGGGGGGCGGGGGGTAGCAATCAGCCCCAGCATTTT. It encodes CASRGGAGGSNQPQHF.

The gene calls are TRBV5-4 and TRBJ1-1, with a weak D call TRBD1 (6 bases). Trimming removed 6 bases at V and 1 base at J, with 10 bases between. Germline lookup yields CDR1 SGHNT and CDR2 YYREEE (reference sequence). This CDR3 spans 13 amino acids. The DNA of the CDR3 is TGTGCCAGCATCCAGGGACAGAACACTGAAGCTTTCTTT. It yields the protein CASIQGQNTEAFF.

The gene calls are TRBV4-1 and TRBJ2-3, with 8 bases identical to TRBD2. The CDR3 consists of 15 residues. Germline-derived CDR1 and CDR2 are MGHRA and YSYEKL. V was clipped by 4 bases and J by 5 bases; unmatched bases: 8. This chain's CDR3 is CASSPDRGGGDTQYF. The CDR3 nucleotides are TGCGCCAGCAGCCCAGATCGGGGGGGCGGAGATACGCAGTATTTT.

The gene calls are TRBV5-6 and TRBJ2-7; D is uncertain. CDR3 size: 15 residues. Trimming pared 0 bases from V and 3 bases from J, leaving 13 bases between. CDR1 is SGHDT and CDR2 is YYEEEE in the germline V gene. The chain's CDR3 is CASSLGSGANYEQYF. The CDR3 coding sequence is TGTGCCAGCAGCTTGGGCTCAGGCGCGAACTACGAGCAGTACTTC. Full variable domain (rest looked up from reference TRBV5-6 and TRBJ2-7): DAGVTQSPTHLIKTRGQQVTLRCSPKSGHDTVSWYQQALGQGPQFIFQYYEEEERQRGNFPDRFSGHQFPNYSSELNVNALLLGDSALYLCASSLGSGANYEQYFGPGTRLTVT.

This chain joins TRBV24-1 and TRBJ2-1; 8 bases match TRBD2. Trimming at V came to 9 bases and at J to 7 bases, leaving 4 bases not matched to a gene. The CDR3 has 12 amino acids. Germline V CDR1 and CDR2: KGHDR, SFDVKD. The DNA of the CDR3 is TGTGCCACCTCGGGGGGGCCGAATGAGCAGTTCTTC. This gives the protein CATSGGPNEQFF.

The chain couples TRBV21-1 to TRBJ1-6; TRBD1 was called by the table and not checked on the DNA. TRBV21-1 represents a pseudogene. CDR3 length: 17 residues. In DNA form, the CDR3 reads TGTGCCAGCAGAACCAAGGGGACAGGGCGCTATAATTCACCCCTCCACTTT. Translated, it gives CASRTKGTGRYNSPLHF.

The gene calls are TRBV2 and TRBJ1-2; unclear D gene. The CDR3 totals 15 residues. V was clipped by 4 bases and J by 1 base, with 13 bases between them. The germline V gene has CDR1 SNHLY and CDR2 FYNNEI. The CDR3 DNA sequence: TGTGCCAGCAGTGTTTCGGGTCCCGGTAACTATGGCTACACCTTC. It yields the protein CASSVSGPGNYGYTF.

The chain employs TRBV7-2 and TRBJ2-7, with 7 positions matching TRBD1. CDR1 and CDR2 from the germline V gene are SGHTA and FQGNSA. V was clipped by 4 bases and J by 6 bases; unmatched bases: 12. CDR3 length: 15 residues. CDR3 protein: CASSSEGAGWGEQYF. DNA for the CDR3: TGTGCCAGCAGCTCCGAGGGGGCTGGGTGGGGCGAGCAGTACTTC.

This clone showed up just once. This rearrangement joins TRBV30 to TRBJ1-5; D possibly corresponds to TRBD1 (5 bases). Looked up from germline, CDR1 is GTSNPN and CDR2 is SVGIG (reference sequence). The CDR3 runs to 14 residues. Trimming left V 3 bases short and J 3 bases short, with 12 bases between. The CDR3 is CAWSDDRYNQPQHF. CDR3 DNA: TGTGCCTGGAGCGATGACAGATACAATCAGCCCCAGCATTTT.

This chain uses TRBV21-1 with TRBJ2-1; TRBD2 is the table's D call and was not checked against the DNA. TRBV21-1 is a known pseudogene. The CDR3 runs to 19 residues. The CDR3 region has the DNA TGTGCCAGCCGCCACCGGGTCTTTTTACTAGCGGGGCCCTACAATGAGCAGTTCTTC. As protein: CASRHRVFLLAGPYNEQFF.

The CDR3 region is CATSALAGGTGELFF. CDR3 bases: TGTGCCACCAGTGCCCTAGCGGGGGGCACCGGGGAGCTGTTTTTT. The genes are TRBV24-1 and TRBJ2-2; 11 bases are a match to TRBD2. Looked up from germline, CDR1 is KGHDR and CDR2 is SFDVKD. V gave up 5 bases and J gave up 4 bases; unmatched junction bases: 2. This CDR3 has 15 residues.

The chain carries TRBV29-1 and TRBJ1-2; maybe TRBD1 (6 bases). There are 11 residues in the CDR3. Per the germline V gene, CDR1 is SQVTM and CDR2 is ANQGSEA. The CDR3 loop is CVGQGIDGYTF. CDR3 DNA: TGCGTGGGTCAGGGGATTGATGGCTACACCTTC. The whole variable domain, filled in from reference TRBV29-1 and TRBJ1-2, reads SAVISQKPSRDICQRGTSLTIQCQVDSQVTMMFWYRQQPGQSLTLIATANQGSEATYESGFVIDKFPISRPNLTFSTLTVSNMSPEDSSIYLCVGQGIDGYTFGSGTRLTVV.

The chain employs TRBV7-2 and TRBJ2-3; D possibly corresponds to TRBD2 (7 bases). The V gene's germline CDR1 is SGHTA and CDR2 FQGNSA. Trimming took off 1 base at V and 1 base at J, with 12 bases between the two ends. The CDR3 spans 16 residues. The CDR3 nucleotides read TGTGCCAGCAGCTTAGTGGGGGGGGCGGGCACAGATACGCAGTATTTT. It encodes CASSLVGGAGTDTQYF.

The chain employs TRBV18 and TRBJ1-4; 10 bases fit TRBD1. Trimming cost V 4 bases and J 5 bases; bases outside gene matches: 1. CDR3 length: 14 amino acids. The germline V gene encodes CDR1 KGHSH and CDR2 LQKENI. CDR3 region: CASSLGQGNEKLFF. CDR3 nucleotides: TGTGCCAGCTCACTGGGACAGGGGAATGAAAAACTGTTTTTT.

The rearrangement joins TRBV27 to TRBJ1-5, with D possibly TRBD1 on 6 matching bases. The ends were cut back, 1 base at V and 4 bases at J, with 17 bases in the middle. Germline-derived CDR1 and CDR2 are MNHEY and SMNVEV (reference sequence). The CDR3 runs 17 residues. CDR3 amino acids: CASSLWGNRVNNQPQHF. The DNA of the CDR3 is TGTGCCAGCAGTTTATGGGGAAACAGGGTAAATAATCAGCCCCAGCATTTT.

The V and J genes are TRBV12-5 and TRBJ1-1; D remains unclear. Trimming took off 1 base at V and 5 bases at J, with 11 bases between the two ends. The germline gives CDR1 LGHNT, CDR2 FRNRAP. The CDR3 length is 14 residues. As DNA, the CDR3 is TGTGCTAGTGGTTTGGGCCGTGGAGGGACTGAAGCTTTCTTT. Translated, it gives CASGLGRGGTEAFF. Complete variable domain (other parts from reference TRBV12-5 and TRBJ1-1): DARVTQTPRHKVTEMGQEVTMRCQPILGHNTVFWYRQTMMQGLELLAYFRNRAPLDDSGMPKDRFSAEMPDATLATLKIQPSEPRDSAVYFCASGLGRGGTEAFFGQGTRLTVV.